These 12 T cell receptor beta chains share one sample of origin, sequenced in a study of cytomegalovirus exposure and HLA in healthy donors. With 60 Vbeta and 13 Jbeta primers, the PCR was carried out. The data were produced by immunoSEQ multiplex PCR, yet TCRdb's version contains in-frame clones alone and is incomplete. This sample has 150,000 to 200,000 clones, with about three quarters found just once. Specimen: PBMCs. These receptors originate from a woman aged 40 to 50 in good health and CMV-seropositive.

This chain links TRBV7-9 with TRBJ2-1, with D unclear. Germline values: CDR1 SEHNR, CDR2 FQNEAQ (reference sequence). Trimming took 4 bases from V and 8 from J, leaving 12 bases between them. CDR3 length equals 13 residues. The CDR3 region is CASSSTRGYEQFF. The CDR3 nucleotides read TGTGCCAGCAGCTCAACCCGAGGCTATGAGCAGTTCTTC.

V and J are TRBV10-2 and TRBJ1-5; D uncertain. V gave up 2 bases and J gave up 0 bases, with 5 bases separating them. CDR1 WSHSY and CDR2 SAAADI come from the germline V gene. CDR3 size: 14 residues. The CDR3 spells CASSETHSNQPQHF. The CDR3 nucleotides are TGCGCCAGCAGTGAGACTCATAGCAATCAGCCCCAGCATTTT.

The CDR3: CASSESGPGGYTF. The CDR3 DNA reads TGTGCCAGCAGTGAGAGCGGGCCGGGTGGCTACACCTTC. The rearrangement links TRBV2 to TRBJ1-2; D remains unclear. V lost 3 bases and J 7 bases, leaving 12 bases between the germline ends. The CDR3 is made up of 13 amino acids. Germline V gene data show CDR1 as SNHLY and CDR2 as FYNNEI.

The rearrangement joins TRBV5-6 to TRBJ1-1, with 7 bases matching TRBD1. The trim removed 2 bases at V and 4 bases at J, leaving 8 bases unmatched. This CDR3 is built from 15 residues. Germline CDR1 is SGHDT and CDR2 is YYEEEE. In nucleotides, the CDR3 is TGTGCCAGCAGCTTCGTAGACAGGGCGGGCACTGAAGCTTTCTTT. It is translated as CASSFVDRAGTEAFF.

This clone was observed a few times. V usage is TRBV5-1 and J usage is TRBJ2-3, with TRBD2 matching over 9 bases. The CDR3 contains 17 residues. The V gene's germline CDR1 is SGHRS and CDR2 YFSETQ. With 1 base clipped from V and 6 bases from J, the junction kept 12 bases outside the gene matches. The CDR3 nucleotides are TGCGCCAGCAGCTTGACGAGGGCTAGCGGGGCCACGGATACGCAGTATTTT. It codes for CASSLTRASGATDTQYF.

The chain combines TRBV30 with TRBJ1-2; 8 bases line up with TRBD1. Trimming at V came to 2 bases and at J to 4 bases, leaving 9 bases not matched to a gene. Germline assignment: CDR1 GTSNPN and CDR2 SVGIG (reference sequence). This CDR3 has 15 residues. The CDR3 DNA follows: TGTGCCTGGAGTTTAACAGGGGGGGAATCCTATGGCTACACCTTC. Its translation: CAWSLTGGESYGYTF.

This clone has only a few counts. The V gene is TRBV19, the J gene TRBJ2-2; 10 positions agree with TRBD2. The CDR3 has 14 residues. The germline V gene encodes CDR1 LNHDA and CDR2 SQIVND (reference sequence). V lost 5 bases and J lost 7; bases outside the gene matches: 4. The CDR3 region is CASSQLAGYGELFF. The CDR3 region has the DNA TGTGCCAGTAGTCAACTAGCGGGATACGGGGAGCTGTTTTTT.

The chain combines TRBV2 with TRBJ2-7, with 7 positions matching TRBD2. The CDR3 spans 15 residues. With 5 bases clipped from V and 2 bases from J, the junction kept 9 bases outside the gene matches. CDR1 and CDR2 (germline): SNHLY, FYNNEI. The CDR3 nucleotides read TGTGCCAGCAGTACCGAGGGACGGGGGGCCTACGAGCAGTACTTC. Encoded protein: CASSTEGRGAYEQYF.

The chain uses TRBV7-8 and TRBJ1-6; no firm D call. Trimming shortened V by 1 base and J by 7 bases, and 8 bases separated the two germline ends. The CDR3 extends over 14 amino acids. Germline V gene data show CDR1 as SGHVS and CDR2 as FQNEAQ. CDR3 DNA: TGTGCCAGCAGCTTAGACGGGTCCAATTCACCCCTCCACTTT. It translates to CASSLDGSNSPLHF.

This chain joins TRBV4-3 and TRBJ2-7; D might be TRBD2 (5 bases). V lost 0 bases and J 2 bases, leaving 11 bases between the germline ends. The CDR3 extends over 15 amino acids. CDR1 and CDR2 (germline): LGHNA, YSLEER. The CDR3 spells CASSQERAGTYEQYF. The DNA for the CDR3 is TGCGCCAGCAGCCAAGAAAGGGCGGGCACCTACGAGCAGTACTTC.

The chain links TRBV7-9 to TRBJ1-2; 7 bases align to TRBD1. There are 13 residues in the CDR3. Trimming removed 5 bases from V and 7 bases from J; junction bases left unmatched: 7. CDR1 SEHNR and CDR2 FQNEAQ come from the germline V gene (reference sequence). The CDR3 spells CASSGDRDGGYTF. DNA for the CDR3: TGTGCCAGCAGCGGCGACAGGGATGGTGGCTACACCTTC.

This chain uses TRBV19 with TRBJ1-3; D might be TRBD1 (6 bases). Germline values: CDR1 LNHDA, CDR2 SQIVND (reference sequence). The V gene lost 4 bases and the J gene lost 2 bases, with 9 bases spanning the gap. CDR3 length: 14 amino acids. CDR3 nucleotides: TGTGCCAGTAGTACACAGGGTACTGGAAACACCATATATTTT. As protein: CASSTQGTGNTIYF.